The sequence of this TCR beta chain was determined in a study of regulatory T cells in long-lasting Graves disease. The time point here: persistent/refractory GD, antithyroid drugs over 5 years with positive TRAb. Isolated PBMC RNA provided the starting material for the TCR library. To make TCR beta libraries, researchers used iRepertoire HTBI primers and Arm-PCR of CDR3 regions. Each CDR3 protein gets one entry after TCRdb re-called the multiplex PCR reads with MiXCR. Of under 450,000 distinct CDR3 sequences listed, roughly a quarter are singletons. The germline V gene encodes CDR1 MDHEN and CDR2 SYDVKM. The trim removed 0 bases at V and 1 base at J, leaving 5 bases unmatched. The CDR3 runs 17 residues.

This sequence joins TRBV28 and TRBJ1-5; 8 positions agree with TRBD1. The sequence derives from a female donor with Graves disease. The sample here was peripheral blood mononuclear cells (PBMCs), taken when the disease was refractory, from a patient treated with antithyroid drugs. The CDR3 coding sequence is TGTGCCAGCAGTTTATGGGCAGGGGGCGTCAGCAATCAGCCCCAGCATTTT. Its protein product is CASSLWAGGVSNQPQHF.